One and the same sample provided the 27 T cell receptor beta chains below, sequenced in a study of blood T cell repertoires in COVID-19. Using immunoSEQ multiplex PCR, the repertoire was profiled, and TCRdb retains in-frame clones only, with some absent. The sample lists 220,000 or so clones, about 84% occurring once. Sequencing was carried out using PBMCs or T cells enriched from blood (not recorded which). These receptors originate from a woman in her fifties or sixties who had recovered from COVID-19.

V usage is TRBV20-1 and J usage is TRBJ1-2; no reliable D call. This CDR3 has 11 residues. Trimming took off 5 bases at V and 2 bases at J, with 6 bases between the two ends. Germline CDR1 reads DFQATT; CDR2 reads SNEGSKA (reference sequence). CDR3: CSAYGNYGYTF. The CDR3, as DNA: TGCAGTGCTTACGGGAACTATGGCTACACCTTC.

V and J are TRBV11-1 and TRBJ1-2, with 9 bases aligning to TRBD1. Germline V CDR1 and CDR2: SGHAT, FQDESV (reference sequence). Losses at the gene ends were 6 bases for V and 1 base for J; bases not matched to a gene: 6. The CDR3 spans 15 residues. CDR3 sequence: CASRNGQGINYGYTF. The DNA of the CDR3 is TGTGCCAGCAGAAACGGACAGGGGATTAACTATGGCTACACCTTC.

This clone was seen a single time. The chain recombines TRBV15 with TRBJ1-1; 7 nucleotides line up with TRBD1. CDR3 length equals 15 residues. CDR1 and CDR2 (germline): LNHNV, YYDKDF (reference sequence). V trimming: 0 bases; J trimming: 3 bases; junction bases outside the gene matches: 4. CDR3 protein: CATSRDLGQYTEAFF. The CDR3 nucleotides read TGTGCCACCAGCAGAGATTTGGGACAGTACACTGAAGCTTTCTTT.

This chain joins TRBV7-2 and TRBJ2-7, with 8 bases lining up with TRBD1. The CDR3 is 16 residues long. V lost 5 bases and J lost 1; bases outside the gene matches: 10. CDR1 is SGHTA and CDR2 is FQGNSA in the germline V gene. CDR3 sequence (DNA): TGTGCCAGCAGCGACGGACAGGGTTTAAGGTCCTACGAGCAGTACTTC. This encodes CASSDGQGLRSYEQYF. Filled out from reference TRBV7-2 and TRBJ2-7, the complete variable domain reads GAGVSQSPSNKVTEKGKDVELRCDPISGHTALYWYRQSLGQGLEFLIYFQGNSAPDKSGLPSDRFSAERTGGSVSTLTIQRTQQEDSAVYLCASSDGQGLRSYEQYFGPGTRLTVT.

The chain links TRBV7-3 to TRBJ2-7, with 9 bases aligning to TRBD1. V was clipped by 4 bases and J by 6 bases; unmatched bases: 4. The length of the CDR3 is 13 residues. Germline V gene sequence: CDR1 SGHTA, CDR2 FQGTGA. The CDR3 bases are TGTGCCAGCAGCTCCGGGACAGGGACCGAGCAGTACTTC. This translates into CASSSGTGTEQYF.

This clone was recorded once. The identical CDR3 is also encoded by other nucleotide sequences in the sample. CDR3 amino acids: CASSFRGNTEAFF. CDR3 coding DNA: TGTGCCAGCAGCTTCCGGGGGAACACTGAAGCTTTCTTT. This chain uses TRBV7-2 with TRBJ1-1; D gene uncertain. The germline V and J ends were trimmed by 3 bases and 1 base, with 6 bases remaining between them. This CDR3 comprises 13 residues. Germline V gives CDR1 SGHTA, CDR2 FQGNSA.

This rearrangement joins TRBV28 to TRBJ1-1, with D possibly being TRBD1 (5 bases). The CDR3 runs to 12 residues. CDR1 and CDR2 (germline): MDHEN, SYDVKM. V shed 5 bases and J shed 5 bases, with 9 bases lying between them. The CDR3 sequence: CASSPQGTEAFF. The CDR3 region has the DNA TGTGCCAGCAGTCCCCAGGGTACTGAAGCTTTCTTT.

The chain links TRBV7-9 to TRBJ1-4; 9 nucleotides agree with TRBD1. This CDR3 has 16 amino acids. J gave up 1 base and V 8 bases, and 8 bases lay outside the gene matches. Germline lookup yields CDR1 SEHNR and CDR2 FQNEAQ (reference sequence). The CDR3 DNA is TGTGCCAGCGAGGACAGGGGTTTTCGAACTAATGAAAAACTGTTTTTT. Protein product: CASEDRGFRTNEKLFF.

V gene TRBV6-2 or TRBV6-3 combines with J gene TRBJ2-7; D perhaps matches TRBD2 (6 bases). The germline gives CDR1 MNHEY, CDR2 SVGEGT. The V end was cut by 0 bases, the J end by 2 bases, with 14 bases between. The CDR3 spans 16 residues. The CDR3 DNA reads TGTGCCAGCAGTTACTCGGGGGGAGGCGTTCCCTACGAGCAGTACTTC. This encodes CASSYSGGGVPYEQYF.

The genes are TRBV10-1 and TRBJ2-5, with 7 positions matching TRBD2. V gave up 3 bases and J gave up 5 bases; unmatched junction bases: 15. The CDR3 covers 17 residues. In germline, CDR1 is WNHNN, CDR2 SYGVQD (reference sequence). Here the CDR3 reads CASSDVKRGRPEETQYF. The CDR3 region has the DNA TGCGCCAGCAGTGATGTGAAGCGGGGTCGACCAGAGGAGACCCAGTACTTC.

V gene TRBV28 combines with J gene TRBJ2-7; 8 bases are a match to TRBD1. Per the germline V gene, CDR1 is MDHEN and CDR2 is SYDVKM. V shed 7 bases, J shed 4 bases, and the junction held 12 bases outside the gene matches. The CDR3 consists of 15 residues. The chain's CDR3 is CASKAGRGPFYEQYF. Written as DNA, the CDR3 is TGTGCCAGCAAGGCGGGCAGGGGGCCTTTTTACGAGCAGTACTTC.

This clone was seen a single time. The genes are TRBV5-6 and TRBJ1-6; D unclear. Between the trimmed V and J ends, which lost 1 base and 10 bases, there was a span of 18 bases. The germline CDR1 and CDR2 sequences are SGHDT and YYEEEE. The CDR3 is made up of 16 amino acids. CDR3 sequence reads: CASSLRVRSGRSPLHF. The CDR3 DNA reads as TGTGCCAGCAGCTTGAGGGTGCGCAGCGGCAGGTCACCCCTCCACTTT.

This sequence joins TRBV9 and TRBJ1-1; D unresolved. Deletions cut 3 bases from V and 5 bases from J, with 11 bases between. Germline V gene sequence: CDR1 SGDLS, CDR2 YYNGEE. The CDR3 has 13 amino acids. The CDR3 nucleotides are TGTGCCAGCAGCGGCAGACCGGGGACTGAAGCTTTCTTT. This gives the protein CASSGRPGTEAFF. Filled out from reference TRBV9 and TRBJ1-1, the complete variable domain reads DSGVTQTPKHLITATGQRVTLRCSPRSGDLSVYWYQQSLDQGLQFLIQYYNGEERAKGNILERFSAQQFPDLHSELNLSSLELGDSALYFCASSGRPGTEAFFGQGTRLTVV.

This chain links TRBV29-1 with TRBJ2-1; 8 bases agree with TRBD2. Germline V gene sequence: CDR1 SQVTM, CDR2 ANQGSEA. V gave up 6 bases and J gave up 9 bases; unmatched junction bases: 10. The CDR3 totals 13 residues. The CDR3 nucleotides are TGCAGCGTGGCCGGGGGGGGCCCTAGTGAGCAGTTCTTC. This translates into CSVAGGGPSEQFF.

CDR3 coding DNA: TGCGCCAGCAGCGGACAGGGCCAGAGAACAGATACGCAGTATTTT. This gives the protein CASSGQGQRTDTQYF. The V and J genes are TRBV4-1 and TRBJ2-3; TRBD1 matches 8 bases. Losses at the gene ends were 5 bases for V and 3 bases for J; bases not matched to a gene: 7. The CDR3 runs 15 residues. The germline V gene has CDR1 MGHRA and CDR2 YSYEKL.

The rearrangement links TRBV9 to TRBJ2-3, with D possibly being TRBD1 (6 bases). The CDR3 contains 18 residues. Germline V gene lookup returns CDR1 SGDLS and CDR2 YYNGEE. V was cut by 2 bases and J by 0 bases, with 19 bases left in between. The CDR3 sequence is CASSVRERGSTSTDTQYF. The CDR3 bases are TGTGCCAGCAGCGTTCGAGAGAGGGGGTCTACTAGCACAGATACGCAGTATTTT.

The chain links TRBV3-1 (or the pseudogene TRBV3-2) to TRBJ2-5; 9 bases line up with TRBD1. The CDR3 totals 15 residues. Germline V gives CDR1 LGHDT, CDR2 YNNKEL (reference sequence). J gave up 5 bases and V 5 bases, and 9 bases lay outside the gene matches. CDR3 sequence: CASSTRQGGGETQYF. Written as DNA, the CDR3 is TGTGCCAGCAGCACCAGACAGGGGGGTGGGGAGACCCAGTACTTC.

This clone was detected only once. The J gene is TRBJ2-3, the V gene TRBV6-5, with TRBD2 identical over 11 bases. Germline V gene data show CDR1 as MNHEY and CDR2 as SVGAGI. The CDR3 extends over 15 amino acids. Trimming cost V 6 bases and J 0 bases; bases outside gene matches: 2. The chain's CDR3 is CASRRTSGSTDTQYF. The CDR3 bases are TGTGCCAGCAGAAGGACTAGCGGGAGCACAGATACGCAGTATTTT.

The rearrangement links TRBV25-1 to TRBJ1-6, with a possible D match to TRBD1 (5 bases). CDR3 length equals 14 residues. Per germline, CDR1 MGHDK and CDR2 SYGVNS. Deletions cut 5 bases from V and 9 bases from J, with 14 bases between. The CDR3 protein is CASSSGISSSPLHF. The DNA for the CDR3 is TGTGCCAGCAGTTCAGGGATATCTTCTTCACCCCTCCACTTT.

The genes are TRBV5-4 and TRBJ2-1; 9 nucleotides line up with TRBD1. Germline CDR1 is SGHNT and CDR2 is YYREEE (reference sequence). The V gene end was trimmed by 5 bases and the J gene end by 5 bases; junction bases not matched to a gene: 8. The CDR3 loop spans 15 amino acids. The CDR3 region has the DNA TGTGCCAGCAGGAAGACAGGGGGTTTGGACAATGAGCAGTTCTTC. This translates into CASRKTGGLDNEQFF.

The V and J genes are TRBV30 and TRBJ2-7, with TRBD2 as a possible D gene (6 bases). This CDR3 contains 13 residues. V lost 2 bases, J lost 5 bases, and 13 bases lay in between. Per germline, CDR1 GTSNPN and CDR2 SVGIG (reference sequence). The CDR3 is CAWSRTWGDEQYF. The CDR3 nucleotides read TGTGCCTGGAGTCGCACATGGGGGGACGAGCAGTACTTC.

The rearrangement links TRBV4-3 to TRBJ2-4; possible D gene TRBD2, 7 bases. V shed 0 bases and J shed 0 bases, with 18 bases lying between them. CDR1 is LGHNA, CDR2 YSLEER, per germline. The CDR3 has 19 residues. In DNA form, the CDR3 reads TGCGCCAGCAGCCAAGATCCGGGGGGCACAACTCTAGCCAAAAACATTCAGTACTTC. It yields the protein CASSQDPGGTTLAKNIQYF.

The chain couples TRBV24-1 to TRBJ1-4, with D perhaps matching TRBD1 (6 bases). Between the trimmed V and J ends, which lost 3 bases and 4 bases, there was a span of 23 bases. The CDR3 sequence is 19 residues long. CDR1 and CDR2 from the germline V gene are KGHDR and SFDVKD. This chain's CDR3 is CATSDPRDTDPLGNEKLFF. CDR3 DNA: TGTGCCACCAGTGATCCCCGGGACACCGATCCGCTGGGTAATGAAAAACTGTTTTTT.

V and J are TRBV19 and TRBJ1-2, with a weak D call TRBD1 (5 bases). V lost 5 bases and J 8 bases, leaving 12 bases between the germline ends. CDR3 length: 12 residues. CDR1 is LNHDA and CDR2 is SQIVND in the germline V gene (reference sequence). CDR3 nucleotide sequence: TGTGCCAGTAGTCCGTGGGGGGACGGCTACACCTTC. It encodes CASSPWGDGYTF. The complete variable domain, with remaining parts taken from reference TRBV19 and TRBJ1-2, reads DGGITQSPKYLFRKEGQNVTLSCEQNLNHDAMYWYRQDPGQGLRLIYYSQIVNDFQKGDIAEGYSVSREKKESFPLTVTSAQKNPTAFYLCASSPWGDGYTFGSGTRLTVV.

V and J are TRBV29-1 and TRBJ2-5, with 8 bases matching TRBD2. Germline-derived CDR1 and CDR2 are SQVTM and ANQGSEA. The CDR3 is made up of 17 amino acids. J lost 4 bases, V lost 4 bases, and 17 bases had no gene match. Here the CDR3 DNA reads TGCAGCGTTGTTCCCGGGACTAGAAATCGAAGGGCAGAGACCCAGTACTTC. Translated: CSVVPGTRNRRAETQYF.

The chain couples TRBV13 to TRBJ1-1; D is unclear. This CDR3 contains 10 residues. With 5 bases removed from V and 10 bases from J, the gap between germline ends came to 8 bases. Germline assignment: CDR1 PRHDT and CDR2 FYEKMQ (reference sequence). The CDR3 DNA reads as TGTGCCAGCAGCCCTCTGTTAGCTTTCTTT. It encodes CASSPLLAFF.

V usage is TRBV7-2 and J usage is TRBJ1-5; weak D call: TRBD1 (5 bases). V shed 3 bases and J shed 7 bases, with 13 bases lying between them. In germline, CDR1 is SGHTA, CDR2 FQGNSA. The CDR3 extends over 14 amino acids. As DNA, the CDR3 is TGTGCCAGCAGCTTGTTGACAGCAAGGCAGCCCCAGCATTTT. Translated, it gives CASSLLTARQPQHF. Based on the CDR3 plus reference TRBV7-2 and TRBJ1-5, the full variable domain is GAGVSQSPSNKVTEKGKDVELRCDPISGHTALYWYRQSLGQGLEFLIYFQGNSAPDKSGLPSDRFSAERTGGSVSTLTIQRTQQEDSAVYLCASSLLTARQPQHFGDGTRLSIL.